Listed below are T cell receptor beta chains from one sample, sequenced in a study of cytomegalovirus exposure and HLA in healthy donors. Libraries were prepared by immunoSEQ multiplex PCR; TCRdb keeps only in-frame clonotypes and omits some of them. The table includes 210,000 or so clones, approximately 82% detected once. The sequenced material came from PBMCs. The receptors shown here come from a young man in good health and CMV-seronegative. CDR3s include the opening cysteine and the closing phenylalanine or tryptophan.

TRBJ1-1,TRBV7-4,CAGSPRQVRTAFF
TRBJ2-2,TRBV5-1,CASSLDGTGGPGELFF
TRBJ2-7,TRBV9,CASSTNTGGWRGQYF
TRBJ1-5,TRBV19,CASTREGGKQPQHF
TRBJ1-2,TRBV6-5,CASRYTGDYGYTF
TRBJ2-3,TRBV29-1,CSAGTGTDTQYF
TRBJ2-7,TRBV30,CAWSVLGLAPYEQYF
TRBJ1-1,TRBV19,CASTWEGGNTEAFF
TRBJ2-1,TRBV18,CASSPTDNRGLVQFF
TRBJ1-1,TRBV25-1,CASSEGGGGHTEAFF
TRBJ2-1,TRBV27,CASSTRWVTSGTNNEQFF
TRBJ2-7,TRBV11-3,CASSLDGTSGVLYEQYF
TRBJ1-4,TRBV5-1,CASSRTGSNEKLFF
TRBJ1-3,TRBV2,CASIGPGLEGSGNTIYF
TRBJ1-1,TRBV18,CASSSRNTEAFF
TRBJ1-5,TRBV11-2,CASSLGRGQGGNQPQHF
TRBJ1-2,TRBV18,CASSPGQASYGYTF
TRBJ2-7,TRBV19,CATSARRGSEQYF
TRBJ1-1,TRBV6-4,CASSAQVDTEAFF
TRBJ1-6,TRBV11-2,CASMKGTGGLSPLHF
TRBJ2-7,TRBV7-9,CSSSWGGGSYEQYF
TRBJ2-7,TRBV5-6,CASSFGGGRYEQYF
TRBJ2-3,TRBV2,CASSLSGSGDTQYF
TRBJ1-2,TRBV2,CASSDQGSNYGYTF
TRBJ2-7,TRBV5-1,CASSYDPPGTSGYEQYF
TRBJ1-1,TRBV10-3,CAITQENTEAFF
TRBJ2-7,TRBV18,CASSLGQTSYEQYF
TRBJ1-2,TRBV5-6,CASSWDRAGGYTF
TRBJ2-7,TRBV28,CASSGGTASSYEQYF
TRBJ1-5,TRBV7-9,CASSNGVFGDQPQHF
TRBJ2-1,TRBV5-1,CASSLVGSYNEQFF
TRBJ2-3,TRBV2,CASSFNDRGSTDTQYF
TRBJ2-7,TRBV18,CASSPASGSRTYEQYF
TRBJ1-4,TRBV6-5,CASSYGDRVNEKLFF
TRBJ2-7,TRBV6-5,CASRREGAVVYEQYF
TRBJ2-1,TRBV19,CASSPFGAGGGDEQFF
TRBJ2-1,TRBV25-1,CASSDPATGGFSEQFF
TRBJ2-7,TRBV2,CASSELRALSEQYF
TRBJ2-5,TRBV9,CASSVSPGGTPETQYF